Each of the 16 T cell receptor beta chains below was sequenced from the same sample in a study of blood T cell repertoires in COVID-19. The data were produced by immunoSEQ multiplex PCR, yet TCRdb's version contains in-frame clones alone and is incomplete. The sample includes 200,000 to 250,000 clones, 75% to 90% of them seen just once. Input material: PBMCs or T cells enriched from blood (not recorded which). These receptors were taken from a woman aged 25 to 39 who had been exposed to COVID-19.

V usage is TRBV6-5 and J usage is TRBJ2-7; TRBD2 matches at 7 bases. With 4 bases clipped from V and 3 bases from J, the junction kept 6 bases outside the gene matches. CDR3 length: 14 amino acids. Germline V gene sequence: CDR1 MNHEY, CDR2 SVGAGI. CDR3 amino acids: CASSLPTSSYEQYF. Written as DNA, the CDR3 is TGTGCCAGCAGTTTACCGACTAGCAGCTACGAGCAGTACTTC.

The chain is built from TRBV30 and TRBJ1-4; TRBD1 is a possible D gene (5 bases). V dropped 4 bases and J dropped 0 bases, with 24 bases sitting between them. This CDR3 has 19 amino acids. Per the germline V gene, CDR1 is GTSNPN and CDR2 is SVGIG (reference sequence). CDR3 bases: TGTGCCTGGACCGACTCCGCGGGGGTCGAGACAGCAACTAATGAAAAACTGTTTTTT. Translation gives CAWTDSAGVETATNEKLFF.

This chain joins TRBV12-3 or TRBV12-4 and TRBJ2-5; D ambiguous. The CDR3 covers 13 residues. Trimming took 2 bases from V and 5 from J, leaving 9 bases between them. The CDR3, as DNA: TGTGCCAGCAGTTTAATGCTAGGCGAGACCCAGTACTTC. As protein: CASSLMLGETQYF.

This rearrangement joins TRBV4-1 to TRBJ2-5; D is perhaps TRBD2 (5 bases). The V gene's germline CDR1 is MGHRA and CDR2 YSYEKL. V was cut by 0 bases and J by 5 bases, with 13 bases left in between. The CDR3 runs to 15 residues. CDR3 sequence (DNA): TGCGCCAGCAGCCAAGATGGGAGACTTCAGGAGACCCAGTACTTC. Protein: CASSQDGRLQETQYF.

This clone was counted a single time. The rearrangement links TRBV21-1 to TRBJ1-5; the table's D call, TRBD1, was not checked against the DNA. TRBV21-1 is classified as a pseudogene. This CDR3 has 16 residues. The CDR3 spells CASGYDSTGEVQPQHF. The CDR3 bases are TGTGCCAGCGGTTACGATTCGACAGGGGAGGTTCAGCCCCAGCATTTT.

CDR3 loop: CASSLDSPGLIFYEQYF. The CDR3 nucleotides read TGTGCCAGCAGCTTGGATTCTCCGGGACTTATATTCTACGAGCAGTACTTC. V gene TRBV5-6 combines with J gene TRBJ2-7; possible D gene TRBD2, 6 bases. Germline CDR1 SGHDT, CDR2 YYEEEE. V shed 0 bases and J shed 3 bases, with 19 bases lying between them. The CDR3 is 17 residues long.

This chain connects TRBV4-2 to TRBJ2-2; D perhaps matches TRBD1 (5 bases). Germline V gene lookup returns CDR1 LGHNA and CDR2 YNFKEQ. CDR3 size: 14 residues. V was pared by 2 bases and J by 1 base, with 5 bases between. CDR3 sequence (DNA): TGTGCCAGCAGCCAACAGGGGAACACCGGGGAGCTGTTTTTT. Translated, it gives CASSQQGNTGELFF.

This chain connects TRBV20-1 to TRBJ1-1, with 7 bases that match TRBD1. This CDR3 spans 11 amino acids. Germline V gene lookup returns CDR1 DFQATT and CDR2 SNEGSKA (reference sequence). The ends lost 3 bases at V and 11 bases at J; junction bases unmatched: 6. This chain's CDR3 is CSASIQGTAFF. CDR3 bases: TGCAGTGCTAGTATACAGGGGACGGCTTTCTTT.

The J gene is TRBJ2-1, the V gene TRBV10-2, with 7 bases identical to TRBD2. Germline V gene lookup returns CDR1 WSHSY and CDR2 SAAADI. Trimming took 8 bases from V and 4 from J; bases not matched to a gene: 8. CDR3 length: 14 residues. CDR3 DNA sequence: TGCGCCAGCGCCTCTAGCGGATGGTACAATGAGCAGTTCTTC. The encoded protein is CASASSGWYNEQFF.

CDR3 residues: CASSERTSPTEAFF. In DNA, the CDR3 is TGCGCCAGCAGCGAGAGGACATCCCCCACTGAAGCTTTCTTT. The rearrangement joins TRBV5-1 to TRBJ1-1; possible D gene TRBD1, 5 bases. Germline V gives CDR1 SGHRS, CDR2 YFSETQ. The CDR3 length is 14 residues. Trimming took off 4 bases at V and 4 bases at J, with 14 bases between the two ends.

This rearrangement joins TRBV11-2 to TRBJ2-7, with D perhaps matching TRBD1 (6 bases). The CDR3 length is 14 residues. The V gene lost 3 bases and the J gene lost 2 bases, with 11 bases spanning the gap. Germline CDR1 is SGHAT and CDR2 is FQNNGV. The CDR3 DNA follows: TGTGCCAGCAGCTTGGGGGCCTCAGCCTACGAGCAGTACTTC. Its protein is CASSLGASAYEQYF.

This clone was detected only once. The CDR3 here is CASSVEGNGELFF. The DNA of the CDR3 is TGTGCCAGCAGCGTAGAGGGGAACGGGGAGCTGTTTTTT. This chain joins TRBV9 and TRBJ2-2; D is possibly TRBD1 (5 bases). CDR1 and CDR2 (germline): SGDLS, YYNGEE. The CDR3 covers 13 residues. Trimming pared 0 bases from V and 7 bases from J, leaving 7 bases between.

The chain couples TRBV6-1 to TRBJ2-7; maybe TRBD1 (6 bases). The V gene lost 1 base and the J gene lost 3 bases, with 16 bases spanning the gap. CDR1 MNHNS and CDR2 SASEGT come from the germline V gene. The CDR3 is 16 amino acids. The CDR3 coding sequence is TGTGCCAGCAGTGAAGAAGGCAGGGGCCAGGGCTACGAGCAGTACTTC. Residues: CASSEEGRGQGYEQYF.

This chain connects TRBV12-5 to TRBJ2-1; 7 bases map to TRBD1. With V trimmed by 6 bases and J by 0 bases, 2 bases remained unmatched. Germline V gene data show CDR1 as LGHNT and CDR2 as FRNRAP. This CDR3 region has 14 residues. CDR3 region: CASGTGSSYNEQFF. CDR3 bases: TGTGCTAGTGGGACAGGGAGCTCCTACAATGAGCAGTTCTTC.

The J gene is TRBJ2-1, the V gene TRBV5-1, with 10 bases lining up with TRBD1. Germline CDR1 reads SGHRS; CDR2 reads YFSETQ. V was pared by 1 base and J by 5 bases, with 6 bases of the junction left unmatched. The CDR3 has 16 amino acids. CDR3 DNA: TGCGCCAGCAGCTTGCGACGAGGACAGGGGGACAATGAGCAGTTCTTC. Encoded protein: CASSLRRGQGDNEQFF.

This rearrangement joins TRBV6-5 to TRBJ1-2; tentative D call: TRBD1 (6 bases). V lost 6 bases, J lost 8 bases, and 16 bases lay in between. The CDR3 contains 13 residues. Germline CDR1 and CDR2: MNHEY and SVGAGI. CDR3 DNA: TGTGCCAGCAGCCGGGCGGGGGCAATAGGCTACACCTTC. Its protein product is CASSRAGAIGYTF.